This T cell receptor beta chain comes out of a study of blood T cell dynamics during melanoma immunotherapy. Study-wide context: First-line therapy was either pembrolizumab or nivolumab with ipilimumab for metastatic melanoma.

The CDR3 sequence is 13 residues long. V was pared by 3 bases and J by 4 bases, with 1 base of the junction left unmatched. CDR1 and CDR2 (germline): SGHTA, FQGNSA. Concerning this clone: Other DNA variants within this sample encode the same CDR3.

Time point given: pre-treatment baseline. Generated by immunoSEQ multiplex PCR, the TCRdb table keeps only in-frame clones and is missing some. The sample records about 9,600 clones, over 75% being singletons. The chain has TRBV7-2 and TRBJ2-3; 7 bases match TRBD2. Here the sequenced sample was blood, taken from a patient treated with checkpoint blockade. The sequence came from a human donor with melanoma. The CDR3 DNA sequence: TGTGCCAGCAGCTTCGCGGGAGCAGATACGCAGTATTTT. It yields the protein CASSFAGADTQYF.